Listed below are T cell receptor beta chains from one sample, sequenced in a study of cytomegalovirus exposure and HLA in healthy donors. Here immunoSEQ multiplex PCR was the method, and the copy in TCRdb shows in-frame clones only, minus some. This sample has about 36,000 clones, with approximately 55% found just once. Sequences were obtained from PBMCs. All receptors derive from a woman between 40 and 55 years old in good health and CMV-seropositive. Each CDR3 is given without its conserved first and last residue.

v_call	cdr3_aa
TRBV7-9	ASSLAPTGEEETQY
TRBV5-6	ASSLDRGYT
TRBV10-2	ASKGQGAYQPQH
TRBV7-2	ASSLAAAIYNSPLH
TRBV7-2	ASSYYQGVNTEAF
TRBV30	AWTQGTDTGELF
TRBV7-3	ASSQTGDYGYT
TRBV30	ARSTGAGANVLT
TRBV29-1	SATGADTDTQY
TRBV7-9	ASSSGTSGREETQY
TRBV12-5	ASGFSGQWYEQY
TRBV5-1	ASSLGTEETQY
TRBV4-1	ASSPGGGSNQPQH
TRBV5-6	ASSLRGYSYEQY
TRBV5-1	ASSLGGDGNEKLF
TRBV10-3	AISRLAGKYNEQF
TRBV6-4	ASSDPGLTSNEQF
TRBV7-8	ASSLGLSQNSPLH
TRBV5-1	ASARDIDSYEQY
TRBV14	ASSQAGARTVGGYT
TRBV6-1	ASSGPTEFYGYT
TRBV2	ASSEGYRPGYGYT
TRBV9	ASSVRGGDSPLH
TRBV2	ASSRPGGHTEAF
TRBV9	ASSVGDTGPEGYT
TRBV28	ASSYRGQAGNTIY
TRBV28	ASSRTGNGYT
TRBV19	ASSNSGGAYEQY
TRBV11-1	ASSQGTWDETQY
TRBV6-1	ASSEGGGRHTGELF
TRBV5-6	ASSNGQNTEAF
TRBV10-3	AISESTGSETQY
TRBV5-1	ASSPEGQGASDTQY
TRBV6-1	ASSDDRVWQYGYT
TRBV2	ASSFGGEGEQY
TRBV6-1	ASSSFEVQPQH
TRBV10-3	AIGRQDSYEQY